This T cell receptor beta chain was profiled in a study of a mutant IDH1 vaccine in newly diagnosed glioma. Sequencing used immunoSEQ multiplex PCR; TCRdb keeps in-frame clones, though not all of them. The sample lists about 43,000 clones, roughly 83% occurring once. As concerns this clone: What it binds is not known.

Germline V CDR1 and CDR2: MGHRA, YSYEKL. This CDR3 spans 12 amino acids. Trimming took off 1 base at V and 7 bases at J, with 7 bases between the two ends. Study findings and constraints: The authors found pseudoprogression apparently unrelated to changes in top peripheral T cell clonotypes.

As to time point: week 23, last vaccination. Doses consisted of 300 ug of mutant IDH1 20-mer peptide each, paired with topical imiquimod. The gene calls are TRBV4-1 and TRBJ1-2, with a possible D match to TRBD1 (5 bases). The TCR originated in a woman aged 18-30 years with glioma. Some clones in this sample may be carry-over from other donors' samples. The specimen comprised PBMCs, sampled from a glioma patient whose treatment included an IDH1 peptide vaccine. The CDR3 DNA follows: TGCGCCAGCAGCCAAGGACAGAGTGGCTACACCTTC. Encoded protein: CASSQGQSGYTF.